A single TCR beta chain is shown here with its context. Its antigen is as yet unknown. The data originate from a study of graft-versus-host responses after intestinal transplantation. Looking at the study overall: As for transplant type, recipients had multivisceral, liver-intestinal, or isolated intestinal grafts. Every transplant recipient was induced with anti-thymocyte globulin, then maintained on tacrolimus and steroids for two to three years.

Clones were sequenced by immunoSEQ multiplex PCR, and TCRdb holds only the in-frame ones, with some missing. This repertoire shows around 67,000 clones, over 75% found once; its top ten account for 0.39%. Findings of the study overall: Recipient marrow showed GvH clones, some seen first in ileum or blood.

Germline CDR1 and CDR2: SGHNT and YYREEE (reference sequence). V shed 4 bases and J 4 bases; nucleotides not matched to a gene: 10. The CDR3 totals 18 residues. This TCR was sampled from a human donor who was the organ donor for an intestinal transplant. The chain recombines TRBV5-4 with TRBJ2-5, with TRBD2 identical over 16 bases. Sequencing was performed on unstimulated CD4+ T cells sorted from spleen or lymph node cells, taken before transplant. CDR3 sequence: CASSSGTSGGAGPETQYF. CDR3 coding DNA: TGTGCCAGCAGCAGTGGGACTAGCGGGGGGGCCGGGCCAGAGACCCAGTACTTC. The full variable domain, with the rest looked up from reference TRBV5-4 and TRBJ2-5, is ETGVTQSPTHLIKTRGQQVTLRCSSQSGHNTVSWYQQALGQGPQFIFQYYREEENGRGNFPPRFSGLQFPNYSSELNVNALELDDSALYLCASSSGTSGGAGPETQYFGPGTRLLVL.